This is a list of T cell receptor beta chains from one sample in a study of esophageal squamous cell carcinoma under preoperative chemotherapy. TCRdb re-derived calls from the PCR reads in MiXCR, one entry per CDR3 protein. The data contain around 6,600 distinct CDR3 sequences, more than 25% of them seen just once; the ten biggest clones take up 11% to 15%. Sampling was done from a patient given preoperative chemotherapy. All receptors come from a human donor with esophageal squamous cell carcinoma. The donor label of this sample is uncertain. CDR3s include the opening cysteine and the closing phenylalanine or tryptophan. Each record gives: clone size, J gene, D gene, V gene, CDR3 protein, CDR3 DNA. The D gene is left open where the match is weak. Clone size, where shown, is once, few, many, or a class for clones that have expanded.

medium-sized	TRBJ2-2	-	TRBV7-2	CASSYGGGRNTGELFF	TGTGCCAGCAGCTACGGGGGCGGGAGGAACACCGGGGAGCTGTTTTTT
-	TRBJ2-3	TRBD2	TRBV3-1	CASSPGTTSADTQYF	TGTGCCAGCAGCCCGGGGACTACTAGCGCAGATACGCAGTATTTT
medium-sized	TRBJ2-1	-	TRBV7-2	CASSSMEGSYNEQFF	TGTGCCAGCAGCTCAATGGAGGGGTCCTACAATGAGCAGTTCTTC
few	TRBJ1-1	-	TRBV7-8	CASGFRWQTHTEAFF	TGTGCCAGCGGTTTTCGGTGGCAGACTCACACTGAAGCTTTCTTT
medium-sized	TRBJ2-1	TRBD2	TRBV28	CASNTSGRGRNEQFF	TGTGCCAGCAATACTAGCGGGAGAGGGAGAAATGAGCAGTTCTTC
-	TRBJ1-4	-	TRBV6-1	CASSQGTGFQDEKLFF	TGTGCCAGCAGCCAAGGAACAGGCTTCCAGGACGAAAAACTGTTTTTT
medium-sized	TRBJ2-2	-	TRBV7-6	CASSHTGELTGELFF	TGTGCCAGCAGCCACACGGGGGAGCTCACCGGGGAGCTGTTTTTT
-	TRBJ2-7	TRBD1	TRBV19	CACRRTGGPNEQYF	TGTGCCTGCAGGCGGACAGGGGGTCCTAACGAGCAGTACTTC
many	TRBJ1-2	-	TRBV6-5	CASSYDRDSRVGYTF	TGTGCCAGCAGTTACGATCGAGACAGCCGGGTTGGCTACACCTTC
many	TRBJ2-3	TRBD2	TRBV6-1	CASSGTLAGPTDTQYF	TGTGCCAGCAGTGGAACCCTAGCGGGGCCCACAGATACGCAGTATTTT
-	TRBJ1-2	-	TRBV30	CASTGGGYTF	TGTGCCTCCACGGGGGGCGGCTACACCTTC
medium-sized	TRBJ2-7	TRBD2	TRBV6-5	CATYPSGRGSTYEQYF	TGTGCCACATATCCTAGCGGGAGGGGGTCTACCTACGAGCAGTACTTC
-	TRBJ2-5	-	TRBV7-8	CASSSPGTGSNERYF	TGTGCCAGCAGCTCCCCCGGGACGGGGAGCAACGAGCGGTACTTC
medium-sized	TRBJ2-1	-	TRBV6-1	CASSRTRIYNEQFF	TGTGCCAGCTCGCGGACTCGAATCTACAATGAGCAGTTCTTC
many	TRBJ2-3	TRBD1	TRBV7-2	CASKKTGSSTDTQYF	TGTGCCAGCAAAAAGACAGGGAGTAGCACAGATACGCAGTATTTT
medium-sized	TRBJ2-1	-	TRBV27	CASSSIDRFYNEQFF	TGTGCCAGCAGTTCTATCGACAGATTCTACAATGAGCAGTTCTTC
medium-sized	TRBJ2-7	-	TRBV6-1	CASSEAQGGYEQYF	TGTGCCAGCAGTGAAGCGCAAGGGGGCTACGAGCAGTACTTC
medium-sized	TRBJ2-1	-	TRBV7-2	CASSFDVFQFF	TGTGCCAGCAGCTTTGATGTATTCCAGTTCTTC
many	TRBJ2-2	TRBD1	TRBV6-1	CASDRGNTGELFF	TGTGCCAGCGACAGGGGTAACACCGGGGAGCTGTTTTTT
-	TRBJ2-1	TRBD1	TRBV27	CASSPAGTVNNGQFF	TGTGCCAGCAGTCCAGCCGGGACAGTGAACAATGGGCAGTTCTTC
-	TRBJ2-3	TRBD1	TRBV7-6	CAGSLAGGSYNEEFF	TGTGCCGGCAGCTTAGCAGGGGGCTCCTACAATGAGGAGTTCTTC
medium-sized	TRBJ2-1	-	TRBV6-5	CASTHYNEQFF	TGTGCCAGCACCCATTACAATGAGCAGTTCTTC
-	TRBJ1-2	-	TRBV7-9	CASSLQDGGRGYTF	TGTGCCAGCAGCTTACAGGACGGGGGAAGGGGCTACACCTTC
few	TRBJ1-2	-	TRBV27	CASSLTQVNYGYTF	TGTGCCAGCAGTTTAACTCAAGTTAACTATGGCTACACCTTC
-	TRBJ2-4	-	TRBV6-1	CASSVGPQQQIQEF	TGTGCGAGCAGCGTGGGACCCCAACAACAGATTCAGGAGTTC
many	TRBJ2-2	TRBD2	TRBV7-6	CASSLLAGEVTGELFF	TGTGCCAGCAGCTTGCTAGCGGGAGAAGTCACCGGGGAGCTGTTTTTT
many	TRBJ2-5	TRBD2	TRBV7-8	CVSSGTAGETQYF	TGTGTCAGCAGCGGGACGGCCGGGGAGACCCAGTACTTC
-	TRBJ2-3	TRBD2	TRBV7-9	CASSLEGGRAF	TGTGCCAGCAGCTTAGAAGGCGGGAGGGCGTTT
few	TRBJ2-3	-	TRBV6-4	CASRAGTSSTDTQYF	TGTGCCAGCAGAGCCGGGACTTCCTCCACAGATACGCAGTATTTT
many	TRBJ2-1	-	TRBV7-3	CASSLISSGEQFF	TGTGCCAGCAGCTTGATAAGTTCGGGTGAGCAGTTCTTC
medium-sized	TRBJ2-5	TRBD1	TRBV6-5	CASSSIRQGEETQYF	TGTGCCAGCAGTTCTATCCGACAGGGGGAAGAGACCCAGTACTTC
-	TRBJ2-3	TRBD2	TRBV7-2	CASSPFTSGRRETQYF	TGTGCCAGCAGCCCTTTTACTAGCGGGAGGAGAGAGACGCAGTATTTT
many	TRBJ2-1	-	TRBV10-1	CASSESTGDSKQFF	TGCGCCAGCAGTGAGTCAACGGGGGATAGCAAGCAGTTCTTC
once	TRBJ2-5	-	TRBV7-2	CASRPTGGETQYF	TGTGCCAGCAGGCCAACTGGGGGGGAGACCCAGTACTTC
-	TRBJ2-1	-	TRBV6-5	CSRRCSNRGREYF	TGTTCCAGGAGGTGCTCGAATCGGGGACGAGAGTACTTC
many	TRBJ2-7	-	TRBV7-8	CASSFPRSGSGYNEQYF	TGTGCCAGCAGCTTCCCCCGCTCCGGGAGTGGCTACAATGAGCAGTACTTC
few	TRBJ2-2	-	TRBV12-3/TRBV12-4	CASSFSSGELFF	TGTGCCAGCAGTTTTAGTAGCGGGGAGCTGTTTTTT
few	TRBJ2-7	-	TRBV14	CASSQDLGSSYEQYF	TGTGCCAGCAGCCAAGATTTGGGCAGCTCCTACGAGCAGTACTTC
-	TRBJ2-7	-	TRBV6-1	CASGEFERGGLYEQYF	TGTGCCAGCGGTGAATTTGAACGGGGAGGTCTCTACGAGCAGTACTTC
medium-sized	TRBJ2-5	-	TRBV6-5	CASSWAPETQYF	TGTGCCAGCAGTTGGGCACCAGAGACCCAGTACTTC
once	TRBJ2-5	-	TRBV7-2	CAGSSRGSQETQYF	TGTGCCGGCAGCTCCAGAGGGAGCCAAGAGACGCAGTACTTC
many	TRBJ2-1	TRBD1	TRBV6-4	CASRGTASYNEQFF	TGTGCCAGCAGGGGGACAGCTAGCTACAATGAGCAGTTCTTC
-	TRBJ1-6	-	TRBV4-3	CASSEKGYNSPLHF	TGCGCCAGCAGCGAAAAGGGTTATAATTCACCCCTCCACTTT
medium-sized	TRBJ1-6	TRBD1	TRBV6-5	CASRWDRYNSPLHF	TGTGCCAGCCGTTGGGACAGATATAATTCACCCCTCCACTTT
many	TRBJ2-1	-	TRBV7-8	CASSLTEIPENEQFF	TGTGCCAGCAGCTTAACTGAGATACCAGAGAATGAGCAGTTCTTC
-	TRBJ2-1	-	TRBV7-6	CASSNGGSYEQFF	TGTGCCAGCAGCAATGGGGGGTCTTACGAGCAGTTCTTC
-	TRBJ2-6	-	TRBV7-8	CAGSVRRGGSGANVLTF	TGTGCCGGCAGTGTAAGGAGGGGGGGCTCTGGGGCCAACGTGCTGACTTTC
many	TRBJ2-1	-	TRBV11-2	CASSLRLVYNEQFF	TGTGCCAGCAGCTTAAGACTAGTCTACAATGAGCAGTTCTTC
medium-sized	TRBJ2-1	TRBD2	TRBV7-8	CASSLLAGGDYYNEQFF	TGTGCCAGCAGCTTACTAGCGGGAGGGGATTATTACAATGAGCAGTTCTTC
-	TRBJ2-3	TRBD1	TRBV12-3/TRBV12-4	CASSPQGQIRDRQYF	TGTGCCAGCAGTCCCCAGGGACAGATCAGAGATAGGCAGTATTTT
-	TRBJ2-5	-	TRBV6-1	CASSEGGPVTQYF	TGTGCCAGCAGTGAGGGAGGTCCGGTTACCCAGTACTTC
-	TRBJ2-3	TRBD2	TRBV19	CASSIAASGTDTQYF	TGTGCCAGTAGTATAGCGGCTAGCGGAACAGATACGCAGTATTTT
-	TRBJ2-1	-	TRBV7-2	CAGSELGYEQFF	TGTGCCGGCAGCGAGCTCGGGTACGAGCAGTTCTTC